The rows below give T cell receptor beta chains drawn from one sample of a study of cytomegalovirus exposure and HLA in healthy donors. Repertoires were generated with immunoSEQ multiplex PCR, while TCRdb's copy carries only in-frame clones and drops some. The table lists about 170,000 clones, approximately 80% of them singletons. Material: PBMCs. These receptors were taken from a woman aged 45-65 years in good health and CMV-seronegative. Each CDR3 is given with its conserved first and last residue. D genes are given only for firm matches. Rows may omit the clone size; those that give it use once, few, many or a size class.

v_gene: TRBV14; j_gene: TRBJ1-2; len: 15; abundance: NA; d_gene: NA; CDR3nt: TGTGCCAGCAGCCGCCGTACTAACGGAATTTATGGCTACACCTTC; CDR3aa: CASSRRTNGIYGYTF
v_gene: TRBV11-2; j_gene: TRBJ2-1; len: 16; abundance: NA; d_gene: NA; CDR3nt: TGTGCCAGCAGCCCCCGGGTGACTCAGACCTACAATGAGCAGTTCTTC; CDR3aa: CASSPRVTQTYNEQFF
v_gene: TRBV2; j_gene: TRBJ2-1; len: 14; abundance: NA; d_gene: NA; CDR3nt: TGTGCCAGCAGGAAGGGGGAGGGAAGGAATGAGCAGCTCTTC; CDR3aa: CASRKGEGRNEQLF
v_gene: TRBV4-1; j_gene: TRBJ2-5; len: 16; abundance: NA; d_gene: TRBD2; CDR3nt: TGCGCCAGCAGCCCCGTCGGACTAGCGGGGGAAGAGACCCAGTACTTC; CDR3aa: CASSPVGLAGEETQYF
v_gene: TRBV25-1; j_gene: TRBJ2-1; len: 14; abundance: NA; d_gene: NA; CDR3nt: TGTGCCAGCAGTGAACCTGGACAGTTGGATGAGCAGTTCTTC; CDR3aa: CASSEPGQLDEQFF
v_gene: TRBV4-2; j_gene: TRBJ2-6; len: 16; abundance: NA; d_gene: NA; CDR3nt: TGTGCCAGCAGCCAGTCAGGGGGGACTGGGGCCAACGTCCTGACTTTC; CDR3aa: CASSQSGGTGANVLTF
v_gene: TRBV18; j_gene: TRBJ1-2; len: 14; abundance: NA; d_gene: TRBD1; CDR3nt: TGTGCCAGCTCACCGGAAGGGGGCGACTATGGCTACACCTTC; CDR3aa: CASSPEGGDYGYTF
v_gene: TRBV27; j_gene: TRBJ2-5; len: 13; abundance: NA; d_gene: TRBD1; CDR3nt: TGTGCCAGCAGTCGGGGACAGCGGGAGACCCAGTACTTC; CDR3aa: CASSRGQRETQYF
v_gene: TRBV18; j_gene: TRBJ1-2; len: 15; abundance: NA; d_gene: TRBD1; CDR3nt: TGTGCCAGCTCACCAGGGACAGCAGCTAACTATGGCTACACCTTC; CDR3aa: CASSPGTAANYGYTF
v_gene: TRBV13; j_gene: TRBJ2-2; len: 15; abundance: NA; d_gene: NA; CDR3nt: TGTGCCAGCAGCTCCAGACTAGCGAACACCGGGGAGCTGTTTTTT; CDR3aa: CASSSRLANTGELFF
v_gene: TRBV5-1; j_gene: TRBJ2-7; len: 13; abundance: NA; d_gene: TRBD2; CDR3nt: TGCGCCAGCAGTCTAGCGGGAGTTTACGAGCAGTACTTC; CDR3aa: CASSLAGVYEQYF
v_gene: TRBV5-1; j_gene: TRBJ1-6; len: 16; abundance: once; d_gene: NA; CDR3nt: TGCGCCAGCAGCCCACGACCGGGACAAGGGTTAGGGGCCCTCCACTTT; CDR3aa: CASSPRPGQGLGALHF
v_gene: TRBV5-6; j_gene: TRBJ2-1; len: 15; abundance: NA; d_gene: TRBD2; CDR3nt: TGTGCCAGGACTAATAGCGGGAGAGCATACAATGAGCAGTTCTTC; CDR3aa: CARTNSGRAYNEQFF
v_gene: TRBV15; j_gene: TRBJ1-4; len: 12; abundance: NA; d_gene: NA; CDR3nt: TGTGCCACCAGCAGGGACAGCGAAAAACTGTTTTTT; CDR3aa: CATSRDSEKLFF
v_gene: TRBV5-1; j_gene: TRBJ2-3; len: 15; abundance: NA; d_gene: TRBD2; CDR3nt: TGCGCCAGCAGCTTGGAGGCTAGCGGTTTCCGGCCGCAGTATTTT; CDR3aa: CASSLEASGFRPQYF
v_gene: TRBV5-6; j_gene: TRBJ2-2; len: 16; abundance: NA; d_gene: NA; CDR3nt: TGTGCCAGCAGCTTGTATCAGTCCTCGAACACCGGGGAGCTGTTTTTT; CDR3aa: CASSLYQSSNTGELFF
v_gene: TRBV30; j_gene: TRBJ1-2; len: 12; abundance: few; d_gene: TRBD1; CDR3nt: TGTGCCTGGACGGCAGGGGGCTATGGCTACACCTTC; CDR3aa: CAWTAGGYGYTF
v_gene: TRBV19; j_gene: TRBJ2-3; len: 14; abundance: NA; d_gene: NA; CDR3nt: TGTGCCAGTAGTCCTGACGGACTTTTTAGTACGCAGTATTTT; CDR3aa: CASSPDGLFSTQYF
v_gene: TRBV7-3; j_gene: TRBJ2-1; len: 16; abundance: NA; d_gene: TRBD2; CDR3nt: TGTGCCAGCAGCTCGTCTAGCGGGAGGGCCAATAATGAGCAGTTCTTC; CDR3aa: CASSSSSGRANNEQFF
v_gene: TRBV4-1; j_gene: TRBJ2-2; len: 16; abundance: NA; d_gene: TRBD2; CDR3nt: TGCGCCAGCAGCCTCGAAGCGGGAGTGGGTACCGGGGAGCTGTTTTTT; CDR3aa: CASSLEAGVGTGELFF
v_gene: TRBV10-3; j_gene: TRBJ1-5; len: 13; abundance: few; d_gene: NA; CDR3nt: TGTGCCATCAGTGACGACAGTAAACAGCCCCAGCATTTT; CDR3aa: CAISDDSKQPQHF
v_gene: TRBV6-1; j_gene: TRBJ1-1; len: 13; abundance: NA; d_gene: NA; CDR3nt: TGTGCCAGCAGTGCGACATCCAGCACTGAAGCTTTCTTT; CDR3aa: CASSATSSTEAFF
v_gene: TRBV18; j_gene: TRBJ1-1; len: 11; abundance: NA; d_gene: NA; CDR3nt: TGTGCCAGCTCCCCGGGGAGGGAAGCTTTCTTT; CDR3aa: CASSPGREAFF
v_gene: TRBV7-8; j_gene: TRBJ2-7; len: 14; abundance: once; d_gene: TRBD2; CDR3nt: TGTGCCAGCAGTCGACTAGCGGGGGCCTACGAGCAGTACTTC; CDR3aa: CASSRLAGAYEQYF
v_gene: TRBV10-3; j_gene: TRBJ2-7; len: 13; abundance: NA; d_gene: TRBD1; CDR3nt: TGTGCCACCCGGACAGGGGTCAACTACGAGCAGTACTTC; CDR3aa: CATRTGVNYEQYF
v_gene: TRBV5-1; j_gene: TRBJ1-1; len: 16; abundance: NA; d_gene: NA; CDR3nt: TGCGCCAGCACCCCCTACGAGGGGACAATGAACACTGAAGCTTTCTTT; CDR3aa: CASTPYEGTMNTEAFF
v_gene: TRBV4-1; j_gene: TRBJ2-2; len: 14; abundance: NA; d_gene: NA; CDR3nt: TGCGCCAGCAGCCGGGCACAGACCACCGGGGAGCTGTTTTTT; CDR3aa: CASSRAQTTGELFF
v_gene: TRBV7-2; j_gene: TRBJ2-2; len: 15; abundance: NA; d_gene: NA; CDR3nt: TGTGCCAGCAGCTCCCGGGTCTTACGTACCGGGGAGCTGTTTTTT; CDR3aa: CASSSRVLRTGELFF
v_gene: TRBV9; j_gene: TRBJ1-6; len: 15; abundance: NA; d_gene: NA; CDR3nt: TGTGCCAGCAGCGTAGGGACAGCGTATAATTCCCCCCTCCACTTT; CDR3aa: CASSVGTAYNSPLHF
v_gene: TRBV5-6; j_gene: TRBJ2-1; len: 16; abundance: once; d_gene: TRBD2; CDR3nt: TGTGCCAGCAGCTTTAAGCGTTCTAGCGGGAGGAATGAGCAGTTCTTC; CDR3aa: CASSFKRSSGRNEQFF
v_gene: TRBV15; j_gene: TRBJ1-1; len: 15; abundance: NA; d_gene: NA; CDR3nt: TGTGCCACCAGCAGAGATGGTGGAGCGAACACTGAAGCTTTCTTT; CDR3aa: CATSRDGGANTEAFF
v_gene: TRBV28; j_gene: TRBJ1-5; len: 15; abundance: NA; d_gene: TRBD1; CDR3nt: TGTGCCAGCAGTTCGGGACAGGTACGGTCGCAGCCCCAGCATTTT; CDR3aa: CASSSGQVRSQPQHF
v_gene: TRBV7-8; j_gene: TRBJ2-2; len: 15; abundance: NA; d_gene: TRBD2; CDR3nt: TGTGCCAGCAGCTTGAACCTAGCGGGAGGGCCCCAGAAGCTTTTT; CDR3aa: CASSLNLAGGPQKLF